This T cell receptor (beta chain) was identified in a study of identifying expanded T cells in peripheral blood. Notes on the study in general: Clone count variance between approximately two-week samples rose with total template count.

V gave up 3 bases and J gave up 6 bases, with 9 bases separating them. This CDR3 spans 13 amino acids. CDR1 and CDR2 from the germline V gene are MNHEY and SVGAGI. Method: immunoSEQ multiplex PCR; TCRdb's copy keeps in-frame clones and lacks some. The sample shows about 91,000 clones, more than 70% of them seen only once. About this clone itself: No antigen is known for it.

No infections or other immune events were documented during collection. Specimen: blood. The sequence came from a person between 18 and 75 years old in good health. The rearrangement joins TRBV6-5 to TRBJ1-5; D not resolved. This chain's CDR3 is CASSYKEIQPQHF. The CDR3 coding sequence is TGTGCCAGCAGTTATAAGGAAATTCAGCCCCAGCATTTT.